This section outlines one TCR beta chain sequence together with its context. Its antigen remains unidentified. The protocol was immunoSEQ multiplex PCR, while the TCRdb copy is restricted to in-frame clones and leaves out a portion. The sample contains about 120,000 clones, roughly 88% of which appear only once. The data derive from a study of cytomegalovirus exposure and HLA in healthy donors. Study conclusions and caveats: In a later analysis, first-cohort TCR clusters were found to tend to co-occur in the roughly 120 validation repertoires. Cytomegalovirus status, reportedly, was diagnosed with high specificity and sensitivity by the classifier. Some TCR beta chains (164 of them) were listed as cytomegalovirus-associated.

This CDR3 has 13 residues. Germline CDR1 reads LNHDA; CDR2 reads SQIVND (reference sequence). Trimming removed 7 bases at V and 3 bases at J, with 10 bases between. The specimen was PBMCs. The receptor was derived from a man aged 18 to 29 in good health and CMV-seronegative. The chain combines TRBV19 with TRBJ1-3; D uncertain. CDR3 protein: CASTSFGGNTIYF. CDR3 sequence (DNA): TGTGCCAGTACTTCCTTCGGTGGAAACACCATATATTTT.